This T cell receptor (beta chain) was captured by sequencing in a study of blood T cell repertoires in COVID-19. Study overall: Sites across the United States, Italy and Spain contributed samples from acute and convalescent COVID-19. T cells, B-cell-depleted T cells, or PBMCs provided the cDNA or gDNA that served as material.

Source study methods: How many nucleated cells were present was estimated from reference gene primer amplification. The repertoire was sequenced with immunoSEQ multiplex PCR; TCRdb's copy has only in-frame clones and lacks some. From that table come the V and J calls and clone size; the DNA was used to work out D and trimming. The top ten hold more than 3.5% of the sample, which has under 30,000 clones, about 94% seen once. Germline CDR1 and CDR2: MDHEN and SYDVKM. The V end lost 7 bases, the J end lost 6 bases, and 24 bases lay between the germline ends. This CDR3 region has 17 residues. J is TRBJ2-2 and V is TRBV28; D is possibly TRBD2 (6 bases). The clonotype comes from a human donor with active COVID-19. The donor label of this sample is uncertain. Material: peripheral blood. CDR3 in amino acids: CASKTIPRTGESGELFF. For the CDR3, the DNA is TGTGCCAGCAAAACCATCCCGAGGACGGGAGAATCCGGGGAGCTGTTTTTT.